Sequencing of this T cell receptor beta chain was carried out in a study of identical twins. This clonotype was detected a few times. The CDR3 is made up of 14 amino acids. Germline CDR1 is DFQATT and CDR2 is SNEGSKA (reference sequence). One entry per CDR3 protein, called by TCRdb with MiXCR from the 5' RACE reads. There are about 470,000 distinct CDR3 sequences in the sample; 20% to 25% occur only once, and 2.9% lies in the top ten. The same data also contributed to another study, on T cells expressing NK-cell markers. That work adds: Restriction of sorting to alpha-beta TCR T cells was accomplished in several experiments using an anti-gamma-delta TCR antibody.

The source of this sequence is a woman aged 18-29 years in good health. Sample: CD4+ T cells sorted from blood. This chain joins TRBV20-1 and TRBJ2-5, with 8 bases aligning to TRBD2. The CDR3 DNA reads as TGCAGCGGGGTTAAGGGCGGGGGGTTAAAGACCCAGTACTTC. It codes for CSGVKGGGLKTQYF.